This TCR beta chain was captured in a study of blood T cell repertoires in COVID-19. The overall study: The cDNA or gDNA used as material had been derived from T cells, B-cell-depleted T cells, or PBMCs.

This clone was recorded only once. With 2 bases removed from V and 0 bases from J, the gap between germline ends came to 5 bases. The CDR3 extends over 13 amino acids. In germline, CDR1 is SGHNT, CDR2 YENEEA. Authors' analysis steps: Estimated nucleated cell counts came from reference gene primer amplification. TCRdb's copy holds only in-frame clones and misses some; the assay was immunoSEQ multiplex PCR. Clonal size and the V and J genes are those of that table, whereas D and trimming came from the DNA. Of 130,000 to 150,000 clones listed, 80% to 90% are singletons. This TCR came from a human donor with acute or convalescent COVID-19. The donor label of this sample is uncertain. Specimen: peripheral blood. V is TRBV11-3 and J is TRBJ2-7; D uncertain. The CDR3 DNA is TGTGCCAGCAGCTTAAAGCACTCCTACGAGCAGTACTTC. Its translation is CASSLKHSYEQYF.